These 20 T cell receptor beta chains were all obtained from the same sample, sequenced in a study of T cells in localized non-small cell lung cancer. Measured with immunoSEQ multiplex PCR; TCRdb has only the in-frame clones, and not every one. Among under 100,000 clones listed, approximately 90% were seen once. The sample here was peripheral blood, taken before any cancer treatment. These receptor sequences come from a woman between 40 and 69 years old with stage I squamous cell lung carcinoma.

The CDR3 is CASSVGTVVNQPQHF. The CDR3 bases are TGTGCCAGCAGTGTCGGAACGGTCGTCAATCAGCCCCAGCATTTT. The chain couples TRBV6-1 to TRBJ1-5; D is uncertain. This CDR3 region has 15 residues. The V and J ends lost 4 bases and 3 bases respectively, with 13 bases between them. Germline loops: CDR1 MNHNS, CDR2 SASEGT.

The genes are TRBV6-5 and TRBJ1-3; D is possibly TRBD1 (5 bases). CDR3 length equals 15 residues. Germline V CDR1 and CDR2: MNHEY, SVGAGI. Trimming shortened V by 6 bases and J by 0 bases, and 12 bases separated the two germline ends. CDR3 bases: TGTGCCAGCAGCAGGGACCCAAACTCTGGAAACACCATATATTTT. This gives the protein CASSRDPNSGNTIYF.

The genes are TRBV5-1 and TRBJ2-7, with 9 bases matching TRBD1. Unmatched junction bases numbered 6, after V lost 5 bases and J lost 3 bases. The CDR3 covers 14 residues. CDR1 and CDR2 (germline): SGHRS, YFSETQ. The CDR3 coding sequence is TGCGCCAGCAGACCGGGACAGGGCTACTACGAGCAGTACTTC. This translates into CASRPGQGYYEQYF. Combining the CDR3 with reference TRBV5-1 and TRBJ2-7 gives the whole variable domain KAGVTQTPRYLIKTRGQQVTLSCSPISGHRSVSWYQQTPGQGLQFLFEYFSETQRNKGNFPGRFSGRQFSNSRSEMNVSTLELGDSALYLCASRPGQGYYEQYFGPGTRLTVT.

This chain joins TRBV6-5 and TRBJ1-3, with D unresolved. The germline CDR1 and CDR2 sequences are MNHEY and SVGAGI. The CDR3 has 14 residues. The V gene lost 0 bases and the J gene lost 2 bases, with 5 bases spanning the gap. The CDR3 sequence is CASSYSGPGNTIYF. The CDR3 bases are TGTGCCAGCAGTTACTCAGGCCCTGGAAACACCATATATTTT.

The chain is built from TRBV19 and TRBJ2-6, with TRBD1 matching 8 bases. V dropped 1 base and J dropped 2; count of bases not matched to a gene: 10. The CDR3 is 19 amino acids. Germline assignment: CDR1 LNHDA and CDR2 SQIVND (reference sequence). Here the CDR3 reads CASSIAAGQGYTGANVLTF. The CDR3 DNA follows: TGTGCCAGTAGTATAGCCGCCGGACAGGGCTATACTGGGGCCAACGTCCTGACTTTC.

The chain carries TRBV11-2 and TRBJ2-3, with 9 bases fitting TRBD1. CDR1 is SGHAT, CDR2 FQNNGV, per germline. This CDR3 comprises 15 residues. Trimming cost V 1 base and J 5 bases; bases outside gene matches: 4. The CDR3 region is CASSLVGQGRDTQYF. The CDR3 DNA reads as TGTGCCAGCAGCTTAGTTGGACAGGGGAGAGATACGCAGTATTTT. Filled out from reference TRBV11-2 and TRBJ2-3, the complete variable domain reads EAGVAQSPRYKIIEKRQSVAFWCNPISGHATLYWYQQILGQGPKLLIQFQNNGVVDDSQLPKDRFSAERLKGVDSTLKIQPAKLEDSAVYLCASSLVGQGRDTQYFGPGTRLTVL.

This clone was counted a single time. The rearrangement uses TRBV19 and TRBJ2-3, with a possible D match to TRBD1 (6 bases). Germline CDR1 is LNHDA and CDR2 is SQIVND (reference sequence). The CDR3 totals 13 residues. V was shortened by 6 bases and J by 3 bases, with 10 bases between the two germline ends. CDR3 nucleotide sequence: TGTGCCAGTAGCAAACAGGGAACAGATACGCAGTATTTT. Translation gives CASSKQGTDTQYF.

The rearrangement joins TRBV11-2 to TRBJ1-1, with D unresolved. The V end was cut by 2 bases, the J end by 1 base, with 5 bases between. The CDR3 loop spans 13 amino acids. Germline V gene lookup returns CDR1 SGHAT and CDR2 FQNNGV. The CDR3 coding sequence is TGTGCCAGCAGCTTACTTAGGAACACTGAAGCTTTCTTT. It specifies CASSLLRNTEAFF.

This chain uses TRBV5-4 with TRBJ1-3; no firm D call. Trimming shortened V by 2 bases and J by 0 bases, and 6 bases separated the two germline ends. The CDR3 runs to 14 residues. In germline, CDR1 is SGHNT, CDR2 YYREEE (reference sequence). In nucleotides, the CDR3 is TGTGCCAGCAGCTTTGCCGGCTCTGGAAACACCATATATTTT. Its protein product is CASSFAGSGNTIYF.

CDR3 nucleotide sequence: TGTGCCAGCATGTCTGGCCAGACAGGGAGTCCCGAGCAGTACTTC. Translating it yields CASMSGQTGSPEQYF. V gene TRBV6-1 combines with J gene TRBJ2-7; the match to TRBD1 covers 7 bases. CDR3 length: 15 amino acids. J lost 6 bases, V lost 7 bases, and 15 bases had no gene match. The germline V gene encodes CDR1 MNHNS and CDR2 SASEGT.

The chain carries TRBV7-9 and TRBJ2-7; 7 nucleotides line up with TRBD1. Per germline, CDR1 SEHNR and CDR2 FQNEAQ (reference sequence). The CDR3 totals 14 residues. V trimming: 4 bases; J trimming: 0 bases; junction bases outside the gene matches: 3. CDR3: CASSSGTDSYEQYF. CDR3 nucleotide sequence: TGTGCCAGCAGCTCAGGGACAGACTCCTACGAGCAGTACTTC.

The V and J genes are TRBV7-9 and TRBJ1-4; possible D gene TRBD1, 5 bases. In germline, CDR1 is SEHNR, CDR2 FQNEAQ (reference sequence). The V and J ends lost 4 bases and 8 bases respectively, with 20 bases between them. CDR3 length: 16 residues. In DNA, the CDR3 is TGTGCCAGCAGCTGGAGCGGAACGGACACGAAGGAAAAACTGTTTTTT. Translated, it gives CASSWSGTDTKEKLFF.

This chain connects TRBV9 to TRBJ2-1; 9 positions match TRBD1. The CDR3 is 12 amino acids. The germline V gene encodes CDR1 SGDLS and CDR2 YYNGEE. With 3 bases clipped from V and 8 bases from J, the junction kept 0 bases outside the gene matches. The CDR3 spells CASSDRGHEQFF. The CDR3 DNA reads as TGTGCCAGCAGCGACAGGGGGCATGAGCAGTTCTTC. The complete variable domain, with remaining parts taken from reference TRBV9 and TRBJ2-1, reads DSGVTQTPKHLITATGQRVTLRCSPRSGDLSVYWYQQSLDQGLQFLIQYYNGEERAKGNILERFSAQQFPDLHSELNLSSLELGDSALYFCASSDRGHEQFFGPGTRLTVL.

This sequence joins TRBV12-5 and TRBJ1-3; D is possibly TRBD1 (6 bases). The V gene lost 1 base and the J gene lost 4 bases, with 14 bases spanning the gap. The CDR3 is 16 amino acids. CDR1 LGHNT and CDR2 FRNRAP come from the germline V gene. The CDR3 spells CASGLATGFGGNTIYF. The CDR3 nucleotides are TGTGCTAGTGGTTTGGCTACAGGGTTTGGAGGAAACACCATATATTTT.

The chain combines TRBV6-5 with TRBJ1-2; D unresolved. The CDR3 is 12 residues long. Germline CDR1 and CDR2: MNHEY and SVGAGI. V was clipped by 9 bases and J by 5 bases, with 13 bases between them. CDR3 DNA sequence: TGTGCCAGTCATGAGCAAATTTATGGCTACACCTTC. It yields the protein CASHEQIYGYTF.

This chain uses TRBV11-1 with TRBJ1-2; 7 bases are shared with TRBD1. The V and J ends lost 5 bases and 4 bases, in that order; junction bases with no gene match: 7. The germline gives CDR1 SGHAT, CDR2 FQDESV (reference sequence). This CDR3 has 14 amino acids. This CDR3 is CASSQRQGLYGYTF. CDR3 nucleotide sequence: TGTGCCAGCAGCCAGAGACAGGGCCTCTATGGCTACACCTTC. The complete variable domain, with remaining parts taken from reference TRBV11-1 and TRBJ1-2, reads EAEVAQSPRYKITEKSQAVAFWCDPISGHATLYWYRQILGQGPELLVQFQDESVVDDSQLPKDRFSAERLKGVDSTLKIQPAELGDSAMYLCASSQRQGLYGYTFGSGTRLTVV.

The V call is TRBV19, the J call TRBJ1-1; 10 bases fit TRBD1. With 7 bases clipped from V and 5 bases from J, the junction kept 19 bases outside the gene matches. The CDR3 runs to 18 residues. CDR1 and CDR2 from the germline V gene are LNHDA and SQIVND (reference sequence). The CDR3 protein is CASITPWGQGLGKTEAFF. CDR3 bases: TGTGCCAGTATTACACCTTGGGGACAGGGGTTAGGCAAGACTGAAGCTTTCTTT.

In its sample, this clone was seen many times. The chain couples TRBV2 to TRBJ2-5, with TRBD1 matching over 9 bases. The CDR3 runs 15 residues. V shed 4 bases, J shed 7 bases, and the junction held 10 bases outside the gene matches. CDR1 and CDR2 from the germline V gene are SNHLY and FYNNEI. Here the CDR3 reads CASSGNLGQGLTQYF. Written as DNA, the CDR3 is TGTGCCAGCAGTGGAAACCTGGGACAGGGCCTGACCCAGTACTTC. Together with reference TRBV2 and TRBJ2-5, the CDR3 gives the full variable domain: EPEVTQTPSHQVTQMGQEVILRCVPISNHLYFYWYRQILGQKVEFLVSFYNNEISEKSEIFDDQFSVERPDGSNFTLKIRSTKLEDSAMYFCASSGNLGQGLTQYFGPGTRLLVL.

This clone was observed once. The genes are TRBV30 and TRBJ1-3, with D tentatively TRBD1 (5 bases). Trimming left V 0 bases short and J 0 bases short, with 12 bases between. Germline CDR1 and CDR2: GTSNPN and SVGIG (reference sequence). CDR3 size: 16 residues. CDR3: CAWSVSGANSGNTIYF. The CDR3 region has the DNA TGTGCCTGGAGTGTCTCTGGGGCTAACTCTGGAAACACCATATATTTT.

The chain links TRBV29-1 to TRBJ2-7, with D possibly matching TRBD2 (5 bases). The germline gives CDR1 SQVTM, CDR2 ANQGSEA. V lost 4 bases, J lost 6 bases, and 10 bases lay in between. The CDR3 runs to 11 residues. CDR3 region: CSVARVGEQYF. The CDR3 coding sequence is TGCAGCGTTGCGAGGGTTGGCGAGCAGTACTTC.